This T cell receptor beta chain was sequenced for a study of blood T cells in healthy people across ages. The use of a sample-barcoded 5' primer and a J-beta primer mix characterized a second PCR of 7 to 11 cycles. TCRdb re-derived calls from the 5' RACE reads in MiXCR, one entry per CDR3 protein. The table has approximately 960,000 distinct CDR3 sequences, roughly 28% seen once. CDR3 size: 13 residues. V lost 6 bases, J lost 0 bases, and 11 bases lay in between. CDR1 is DFQATT and CDR2 is SNEGSKA in the germline V gene (reference sequence). This sample was shared with a second study, whose subject was T cells of mothers and their children.

The rearrangement links TRBV20-1 to TRBJ1-1; D is undetermined. The sample consisted of blood. This TCR was recovered from a woman in her thirties or forties in good health. The CDR3 DNA follows: TGCAGTGCCAGGAGAGACATGAACACTGAAGCTTTCTTT. Its translation: CSARRDMNTEAFF.